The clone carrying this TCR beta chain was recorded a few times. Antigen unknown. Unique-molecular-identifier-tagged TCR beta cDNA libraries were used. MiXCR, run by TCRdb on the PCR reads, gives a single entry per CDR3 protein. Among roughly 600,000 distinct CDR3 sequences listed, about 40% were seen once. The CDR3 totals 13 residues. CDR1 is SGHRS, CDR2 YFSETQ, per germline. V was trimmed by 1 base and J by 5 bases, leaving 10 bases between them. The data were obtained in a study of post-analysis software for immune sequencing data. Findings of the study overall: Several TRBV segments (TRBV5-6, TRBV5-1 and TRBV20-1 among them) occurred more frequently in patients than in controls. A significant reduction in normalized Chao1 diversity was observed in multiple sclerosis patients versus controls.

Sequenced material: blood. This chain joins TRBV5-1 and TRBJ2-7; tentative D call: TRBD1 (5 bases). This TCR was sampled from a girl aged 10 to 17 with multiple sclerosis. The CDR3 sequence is CASSLSLDNEQYF. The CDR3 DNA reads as TGCGCCAGCAGCTTGTCCCTGGACAACGAGCAGTACTTC.